The 10 T cell receptor beta chains below all came from one sample that was sequenced in a study of T cell responses to AZD1222 COVID-19 vaccine. Assay: immunoSEQ multiplex PCR; the TCRdb copy retains only in-frame clones and omits some. The repertoire table contains about 140,000 clones. Sequenced sample: peripheral blood. Source of these receptors: an adult in good health.

The rearrangement joins TRBV4-1 to TRBJ1-2; 10 nucleotides line up with TRBD1. This CDR3 is 14 amino acids long. Germline loops: CDR1 MGHRA, CDR2 YSYEKL. V trimming: 3 bases; J trimming: 4 bases; junction bases outside the gene matches: 2. The CDR3 loop is CASSQGQGFYGYTF. CDR3 sequence (DNA): TGCGCCAGCAGCCAGGGACAGGGGTTCTATGGCTACACCTTC.

The rearrangement uses TRBV28 and TRBJ1-4; D might be TRBD1 (6 bases). The germline V gene has CDR1 MDHEN and CDR2 SYDVKM. The length of the CDR3 is 15 residues. V was clipped by 10 bases and J by 5 bases, with 20 bases between them. DNA of the CDR3: TGTGCCATTCCGGACAGCCGCCCGCCCAATGAAAAACTGTTTTTT. Amino acids: CAIPDSRPPNEKLFF. The whole variable domain, remainder taken from reference TRBV28 and TRBJ1-4, is DVKVTQSSRYLVKRTGEKVFLECVQDMDHENMFWYRQDPGLGLRLIYFSYDVKMKEKGDIPEGYSVSREKKERFSLILESASTNQTSMYLCAIPDSRPPNEKLFFGSGTQLSVL.

The chain couples TRBV18 to TRBJ2-1; 10 positions agree with TRBD2. Losses at the gene ends were 1 base for V and 7 bases for J; bases not matched to a gene: 10. The CDR3 contains 17 residues. Germline V CDR1 and CDR2: KGHSH, LQKENI. The CDR3 DNA is TGTGCCAGCTCACCACGTCGCCTAGCGGGGGCGAAAAATGAGCAGTTCTTC. It specifies CASSPRRLAGAKNEQFF.

The V call is TRBV19, the J call TRBJ1-3; D ambiguous. Germline values: CDR1 LNHDA, CDR2 SQIVND (reference sequence). The V gene lost 2 bases and the J gene lost 0 bases, with 5 bases spanning the gap. The CDR3 loop spans 14 amino acids. Here the CDR3 reads CASSISVSGNTIYF. The CDR3 DNA reads TGTGCCAGTAGTATATCCGTCTCTGGAAACACCATATATTTT.

The V gene is TRBV7-3, the J gene TRBJ2-1; TRBD2 matches 11 bases. The junction had 8 bases not matched to a gene; V was cut back by 0 bases and J by 10 bases. Looked up from germline, CDR1 is SGHTA and CDR2 is FQGTGA. The CDR3 extends over 16 amino acids. The CDR3 coding sequence is TGTGCCAGCAGCTTAACGTACACTAGCGGGGGAGGGGAGCAGTTCTTC. Its protein is CASSLTYTSGGGEQFF.

As regards this clone: An end of the junction does not agree with germline; a read error may underlie this. V gene TRBV30 combines with J gene TRBJ1-1, with TRBD1 matching 9 bases. The length of the CDR3 is 14 residues. CDR1 and CDR2 from the germline V gene are GTSNPN and SVGIG (reference sequence). The CDR3 region is CAWRKGTGNSEAFF. DNA of the CDR3: TGTGCCTGGAGGAAGGGGACAGGGAACTCTGAAGCTTTCTTT.

The V gene is TRBV7-6, the J gene TRBJ1-1; TRBD1 matches 10 bases. J was trimmed by 7 bases and V by 5 bases; bases with no gene match: 4. The V gene's germline CDR1 is SGHVS and CDR2 FNYEAQ. The CDR3 totals 13 residues. The CDR3 nucleotides are TGTGCCAGCAGCACCGGACAGGGGGATGAAGCTTTCTTT. Translating it yields CASSTGQGDEAFF.

The J gene is TRBJ2-3, the V gene TRBV12-5, with D perhaps TRBD2 (6 bases). This CDR3 contains 18 residues. Trimming removed 0 bases at V and 0 bases at J, with 16 bases between. Germline CDR1 is LGHNT and CDR2 is FRNRAP. CDR3 sequence (DNA): TGTGCTAGTGGTTTGGTACGATCCGGGGGACCTAGCACAGATACGCAGTATTTT. Its translation: CASGLVRSGGPSTDTQYF.

V usage is TRBV7-6 and J usage is TRBJ1-3, with a tentative D call TRBD1 (6 bases). Germline assignment: CDR1 SGHVS and CDR2 FNYEAQ. CDR3 size: 16 residues. Deletions cut 5 bases from V and 4 bases from J, with 18 bases between. The CDR3 DNA is TGTGCCAGCAGCCTAACCACAGGGATGGCGGGAAACACCATATATTTT. Protein product: CASSLTTGMAGNTIYF.

V and J are TRBV18 and TRBJ2-5; the match to TRBD2 covers 7 bases. J was trimmed by 5 bases and V by 4 bases; bases with no gene match: 7. CDR3 size: 14 residues. CDR1 is KGHSH and CDR2 is LQKENI in the germline V gene. CDR3 protein: CASSLPGLRETQYF. The DNA of the CDR3 is TGTGCCAGCTCACTCCCGGGACTACGGGAGACCCAGTACTTC.